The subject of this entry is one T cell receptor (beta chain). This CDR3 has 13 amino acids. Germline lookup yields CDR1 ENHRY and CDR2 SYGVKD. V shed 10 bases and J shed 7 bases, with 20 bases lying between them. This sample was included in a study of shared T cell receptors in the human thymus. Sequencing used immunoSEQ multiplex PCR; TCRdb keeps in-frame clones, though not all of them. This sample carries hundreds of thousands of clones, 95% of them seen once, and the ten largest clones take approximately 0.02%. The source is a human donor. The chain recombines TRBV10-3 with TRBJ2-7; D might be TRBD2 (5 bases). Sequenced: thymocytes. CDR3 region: CATQDLSYEEQYF. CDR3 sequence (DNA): TGTGCCACCCAGGACTTATCTTACGAGGAGCAGTACTTC.